This T cell receptor beta chain came from a study of vaccination and CD4 T cells after COVID-19. Specified treatment: approximately 9-day PBMC culture with coronavirus spike peptide pools or control peptides (ViraFEST assay). Half-medium changes with fresh IL-2 medium occurred on days 3 and 7. Researchers used the Oncomine TCR Beta short-read assay to sequence DNA from cultured CD4+ T cells. Investigators obtained genomic DNA by extraction from cultured CD4+ T cells. TCRdb used MiXCR to reprocess the PCR reads, holding one entry per CDR3 protein. The sample includes 15,000 or so distinct CDR3 sequences, roughly 60% of them seen just once. Concerning this clonotype: Its antigen is unknown.

This CDR3 contains 15 residues. Germline V CDR1 and CDR2: MRHNA, SNTAGT. V was trimmed by 5 bases and J by 4 bases, leaving 15 bases between them. The V gene is TRBV6-4, the J gene TRBJ1-5, with D possibly being TRBD1 (6 bases). The sequencing sample was made of CD4+ T cells from blood, cultured in vitro. The sequence came from a human donor who had recovered from COVID-19. Here the CDR3 reads CASSRTGGGNQPQHF. For the CDR3, the DNA is TGTGCCAGCAGTCGGACCGGGGGCGGTAATCAGCCCCAGCATTTT.